This T cell receptor (beta chain) was captured by sequencing in a study of shared clonotypes between healthy human individuals. Study-wide background: The donor group consisted of a couple of women and three men, aged 18 to 49. Study-wide findings and caveats: The study generally estimated greater richness for naive than memory subsets.

With respect to this clone: Antigen unknown.

All donors were healthy HIV-negative adults lacking recent acute infections or vaccinations. Several immunoSEQ plates received, in even portions, the genomic DNA of each subset. Here immunoSEQ multiplex PCR was the method, and the copy in TCRdb shows in-frame clones only, minus some. The sample lists some 1 million clones; about 74% were seen once. Germline loops: CDR1 SGDLS, CDR2 YYNGEE. Trimming took 1 base from V and 9 from J, leaving 15 bases between them. The CDR3 loop spans 14 amino acids. This chain joins TRBV9 and TRBJ2-3; perhaps TRBD2 as D (6 bases). What was sequenced was memory CD4+ T cells sorted from blood. The sample's subset: CD45RA-negative fraction. The clonotype originates from a man younger than 35 in good health. CDR3 in amino acids: CASSVTGSGDTQYF. The CDR3 DNA is TGTGCCAGCAGCGTAACAGGATCGGGAGACACGCAGTATTTT.